This TCR beta chain was obtained from a study of PD-1 and CTLA-4 blockade in melanoma. The method was immunoSEQ multiplex PCR; TCRdb's version includes in-frame clones alone and lacks a portion of them. Among over 25,000 clones listed, around nine tenths were seen once. This CDR3 has 16 residues. The ends were cut back, 0 bases at V and 0 bases at J, with 11 bases in the middle. From germline, CDR1 is SGHAT and CDR2 FQNNGV. The specimen was CD8+ T cells from peripheral blood, collected before anti-PD-1 treatment. This receptor was obtained from a human donor with melanoma. The chain has TRBV11-2 and TRBJ1-1; tentative D call: TRBD1 (5 bases). The CDR3: CASSLEPDTLNTEAFF. In DNA form, the CDR3 reads TGTGCCAGCAGCTTAGAACCGGACACCTTGAACACTGAAGCTTTCTTT.